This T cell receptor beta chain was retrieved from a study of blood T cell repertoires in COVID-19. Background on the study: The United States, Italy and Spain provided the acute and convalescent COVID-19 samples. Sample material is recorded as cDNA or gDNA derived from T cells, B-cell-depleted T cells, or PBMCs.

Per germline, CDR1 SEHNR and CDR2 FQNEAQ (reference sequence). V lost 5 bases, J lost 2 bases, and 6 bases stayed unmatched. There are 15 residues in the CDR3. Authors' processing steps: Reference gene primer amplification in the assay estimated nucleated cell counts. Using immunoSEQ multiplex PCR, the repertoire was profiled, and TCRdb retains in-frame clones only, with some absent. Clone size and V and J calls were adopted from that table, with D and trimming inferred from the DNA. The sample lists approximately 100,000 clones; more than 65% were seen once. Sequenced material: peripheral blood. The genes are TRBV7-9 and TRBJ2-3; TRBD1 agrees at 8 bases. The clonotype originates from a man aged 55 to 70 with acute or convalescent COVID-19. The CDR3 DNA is TGTGCCAGCAGCCGAGGGACAGGCCACACAGATACGCAGTATTTT. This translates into CASSRGTGHTDTQYF. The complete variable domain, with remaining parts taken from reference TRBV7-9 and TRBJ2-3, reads DTGVSQNPRHKITKRGQNVTFRCDPISEHNRLYWYRQTLGQGPEFLTYFQNEAQLEKSRLLSDRFSAERPKGSFSTLEIQRTEQGDSAMYLCASSRGTGHTDTQYFGPGTRLTVL.